The next 21 T cell receptor beta chains were all read from a single sample in a study of T cell changes during pregnancy in multiple sclerosis. The assay was immunoSEQ multiplex PCR, and TCRdb's table has in-frame clones only and misses some. Here the sample spans approximately 100,000 clones, approximately 92% being singletons. The sample here was peripheral blood, taken in the second trimester of pregnancy. These TCRs come from a female donor with multiple sclerosis, enrolled in a pregnancy study.

The chain carries TRBV28 and TRBJ1-2; the match to TRBD1 covers 8 bases. V shed 7 bases and J 0 bases; nucleotides not matched to a gene: 7. The CDR3 consists of 15 residues. Germline CDR1 MDHEN, CDR2 SYDVKM. CDR3: CASNLDRVSNYGYTF. Written as DNA, the CDR3 is TGTGCCAGCAACCTGGACAGGGTATCTAACTATGGCTACACCTTC.

The rearrangement uses TRBV7-9 and TRBJ1-6, with a weak D call TRBD1 (6 bases). Germline assignment: CDR1 SEHNR and CDR2 FQNEAQ (reference sequence). Trimming took off 2 bases at V and 9 bases at J, with 14 bases between the two ends. This CDR3 contains 15 residues. The CDR3 DNA reads as TGTGCCAGCAGCTTAACCGGGACACTCCCTTCACCCCTCCACTTT. Translated: CASSLTGTLPSPLHF.

The CDR3 nucleotides read TGTGCCAGCTCACTTTCGTCAGCGGGCACAGATACGCAGTATTTT. Protein: CASSLSSAGTDTQYF. The chain couples TRBV18 to TRBJ2-3; perhaps TRBD2 as D (5 bases). This CDR3 is 15 amino acids long. Trimming took 4 bases from V and 1 from J, leaving 12 bases between them. From germline, CDR1 is KGHSH and CDR2 LQKENI.

The chain carries TRBV19 and TRBJ2-1, with TRBD2 matching 8 bases. The CDR3 contains 16 residues. Germline V gene data show CDR1 as LNHDA and CDR2 as SQIVND (reference sequence). The V gene end was trimmed by 5 bases and the J gene end by 0 bases; junction bases not matched to a gene: 6. CDR3 DNA sequence: TGTGCCAGTAGTTCCCCTAGCGGGCGCTCCTACAATGAGCAGTTCTTC. Translated: CASSSPSGRSYNEQFF.

J is TRBJ2-7 and V is TRBV19; TRBD2 matches 10 bases. CDR1 and CDR2 (germline): LNHDA, SQIVND (reference sequence). V lost 4 bases to trimming and J lost 1 base; unmatched junction nucleotides: 4. The CDR3 consists of 15 residues. CDR3 DNA: TGTGCCAGTAGTAAGGGACTAGCGCCTTCCTACGAGCAGTACTTC. It yields the protein CASSKGLAPSYEQYF.

The rearrangement links TRBV5-1 to TRBJ1-1; D perhaps matches TRBD1 (5 bases). There are 15 residues in the CDR3. The germline V gene encodes CDR1 SGHRS and CDR2 YFSETQ. V was trimmed by 4 bases and J by 3 bases, leaving 16 bases between them. The CDR3 nucleotides read TGCGCCAGCAGCCCTATGGCGGGGCTGGACACTGAAGCTTTCTTT. This codes for CASSPMAGLDTEAFF.

The chain combines TRBV18 with TRBJ1-6, with 7 bases aligning to TRBD1. Germline-derived CDR1 and CDR2 are KGHSH and LQKENI. CDR3 size: 14 residues. Trimming cost V 6 bases and J 8 bases; bases outside gene matches: 7. The CDR3: CASSPWRGHSPLHF. The CDR3 DNA reads TGTGCCAGCTCCCCTTGGAGGGGGCATTCACCCCTCCACTTT. Full variable domain (rest looked up from reference TRBV18 and TRBJ1-6): NAGVMQNPRHLVRRRGQEARLRCSPMKGHSHVYWYRQLPEEGLKFMVYLQKENIIDESGMPKERFSAEFPKEGPSILRIQQVVRGDSAAYFCASSPWRGHSPLHFGNGTRLTVT.

The rearrangement joins TRBV6-5 to TRBJ2-7, with 8 nucleotides matching TRBD1. Unmatched junction bases numbered 0, after V lost 5 bases and J lost 3 bases. The CDR3 consists of 12 residues. The germline CDR1 and CDR2 sequences are MNHEY and SVGAGI. The CDR3 reads CASSGTGYEQYF. In DNA form, the CDR3 reads TGTGCCAGCAGTGGGACAGGCTACGAGCAGTACTTC.

For the CDR3, the DNA is TGTGCCAGTAGTATTATCGCGGAGGAGAGCAATCAGCCCCAGCATTTT. This gives the protein CASSIIAEESNQPQHF. The genes are TRBV19 and TRBJ1-5, with unresolved D. CDR3 size: 16 residues. The V end was cut by 3 bases, the J end by 1 base, with 13 bases between. CDR1 is LNHDA and CDR2 is SQIVND in the germline V gene (reference sequence).

The rearrangement joins TRBV14 to TRBJ1-1, with a tentative D call TRBD1 (6 bases). This CDR3 is 14 amino acids long. CDR1 and CDR2 (germline): SGHDN, FVKESK. The ends were cut back, 4 bases at V and 12 bases at J, with 21 bases in the middle. The CDR3 spells CASSRRGGVGVTFF. The CDR3 nucleotides are TGTGCCAGCAGCCGTCGAGGGGGTGTGGGGGTAACTTTCTTT. The variable domain in full, completed from reference TRBV14 and TRBJ1-1, reads EAGVTQFPSHSVIEKGQTVTLRCDPISGHDNLYWYRRVMGKEIKFLLHFVKESKQDESGMPNNRFLAERTGGTYSTLKVQPAELEDSGVYFCASSRRGGVGVTFFGQGTRLTVV.

V gene TRBV9 combines with J gene TRBJ2-7; tentative D call: TRBD1 (6 bases). Germline values: CDR1 SGDLS, CDR2 YYNGEE. The V end was cut by 3 bases, the J end by 5 bases, with 12 bases between. The CDR3 is 13 residues long. CDR3 sequence (DNA): TGTGCCAGCAGCGACAGGGTAGGGAACGAGCAGTACTTC. It encodes CASSDRVGNEQYF.

V gene TRBV5-1 combines with J gene TRBJ2-5; 7 bases fit TRBD1. Trimming at V came to 4 bases and at J to 5 bases, leaving 8 bases not matched to a gene. Germline V gene lookup returns CDR1 SGHRS and CDR2 YFSETQ. The CDR3 runs 14 residues. The CDR3 DNA reads as TGCGCCAGCAGCCTGGACAGGATGGGGGAGACCCAGTACTTC. It encodes CASSLDRMGETQYF.

This clone was recorded only once. This sequence joins TRBV9 and TRBJ1-1; unclear D gene. V gave up 4 bases and J gave up 4 bases, with 23 bases separating them. Germline values: CDR1 SGDLS, CDR2 YYNGEE. The CDR3 is 17 amino acids. The DNA of the CDR3 is TGTGCCAGCAGCTCTGGACTCTTCGGCTCCGACCCCACTGAAGCTTTCTTT. Its translation is CASSSGLFGSDPTEAFF. Together with reference TRBV9 and TRBJ1-1, the CDR3 gives the full variable domain: DSGVTQTPKHLITATGQRVTLRCSPRSGDLSVYWYQQSLDQGLQFLIQYYNGEERAKGNILERFSAQQFPDLHSELNLSSLELGDSALYFCASSSGLFGSDPTEAFFGQGTRLTVV.

This clone has only a few counts. The chain links TRBV7-3 to TRBJ1-6; 8 bases match TRBD1. The V and J ends lost 1 base and 9 bases, in that order; junction bases with no gene match: 5. The germline gives CDR1 SGHTA, CDR2 FQGTGA. The CDR3 runs to 15 residues. Here the CDR3 reads CASSLNAGGGSPLHF. DNA of the CDR3: TGTGCCAGCAGCTTAAATGCAGGGGGCGGTTCACCCCTCCACTTT.

This clone has a handful of counts. The chain has TRBV2 and TRBJ1-6; the match to TRBD1 covers 8 bases. CDR3 length equals 16 residues. With 4 bases clipped from V and 6 bases from J, the junction kept 8 bases outside the gene matches. Germline-derived CDR1 and CDR2 are SNHLY and FYNNEI. The CDR3 sequence is CASSAYRGLGNSPLHF. The DNA for the CDR3 is TGTGCCAGCAGTGCATACAGGGGGTTAGGTAATTCACCCCTCCACTTT.

To note about this clone: Other DNA sequences from this sample encode an identical CDR3 as well. The V call is TRBV18, the J call TRBJ1-1, with a tentative D call TRBD1 (6 bases). The V and J ends lost 0 bases and 1 base respectively, with 6 bases between them. Germline values: CDR1 KGHSH, CDR2 LQKENI. The CDR3 is made up of 14 amino acids. The CDR3 region is CASSPPGANTEAFF. The CDR3 coding sequence is TGTGCCAGCTCACCACCGGGGGCGAACACTGAAGCTTTCTTT.

This chain connects TRBV7-2 to TRBJ2-7; the match to TRBD2 covers 8 bases. This CDR3 region has 15 residues. V dropped 5 bases and J dropped 6; count of bases not matched to a gene: 12. Germline-derived CDR1 and CDR2 are SGHTA and FQGNSA. In DNA form, the CDR3 reads TGTGCCAGCAGCAGCACCGGGACTAGGAGATCCGAGCAGTACTTC. Translating gives CASSSTGTRRSEQYF.

The chain has TRBV15 and TRBJ1-5, with D maybe TRBD1 (6 bases). Germline assignment: CDR1 LNHNV and CDR2 YYDKDF (reference sequence). Trimming left V 1 base short and J 0 bases short, with 22 bases between. The CDR3 sequence is 20 residues long. The CDR3 DNA reads as TGTGCCACCAGCAGAGTAGAAACGGCTCAGGGGATCTATAGCAATCAGCCCCAGCATTTT. It translates to CATSRVETAQGIYSNQPQHF.

The sample holds one count of this clone. The chain is built from TRBV21-1 and TRBJ2-2; the table's D call TRBD2 went unverified against the DNA. TRBV21-1 is a listed pseudogene. The CDR3 consists of 16 residues. The CDR3 region has the DNA TGTGCCAGCAGCGGTCGGGGGGCGCCGAACACCGGGGAGCTGTTTTTT. This encodes CASSGRGAPNTGELFF.

As DNA, the CDR3 is TGTGCCAGCAGCCCTCGGACAGGGTCGGACGAGCAGTACTTC. Amino acid sequence: CASSPRTGSDEQYF. The chain couples TRBV9 to TRBJ2-7; 8 nucleotides agree with TRBD1. J lost 5 bases, V lost 4 bases, and 8 bases had no gene match. There are 14 residues in the CDR3. Germline V gene sequence: CDR1 SGDLS, CDR2 YYNGEE.

This CDR3 reads CASSLFTANYGYTF. The CDR3 DNA reads TGTGCCAGCAGCTTATTTACTGCTAACTATGGCTACACCTTC. The rearrangement joins TRBV7-8 to TRBJ1-2; no definite D call. The CDR3 totals 14 residues. V was shortened by 2 bases and J by 0 bases, with 7 bases between the two germline ends. CDR1 is SGHVS, CDR2 FQNEAQ, per germline.